The 17 T cell receptor beta chains below come from one sample, sequenced in a study of blood T cell repertoires in COVID-19. The method was immunoSEQ multiplex PCR; TCRdb's version includes in-frame clones alone and lacks a portion of them. The sample lists hundreds of thousands of clones, about nine tenths occurring once. Sequenced input: peripheral blood. The receptors originated from a man aged 50-59 years with COVID-19, enrolled during active disease.

This clone was observed a handful of times. The CDR3 bases are TGTGCCACCAGCAAGGTACTAGCGGGAGGTGGGACCTCCTACGAGCAGTACTTC. This encodes CATSKVLAGGGTSYEQYF. The rearrangement links TRBV15 to TRBJ2-7; 12 bases match TRBD2. Germline assignment: CDR1 LNHNV and CDR2 YYDKDF (reference sequence). The CDR3 is made up of 18 amino acids. The trim removed 4 bases at V and 0 bases at J, leaving 10 bases unmatched. The full variable domain, rest sourced from reference TRBV15 and TRBJ2-7, is DAMVIQNPRYQVTQFGKPVTLSCSQTLNHNVMYWYQQKSSQAPKLLFHYYDKDFNNEADTPDNFQSRRPNTSFCFLDIRSPGLGDTAMYLCATSKVLAGGGTSYEQYFGPGTRLTVT.

This chain connects TRBV7-3 to TRBJ1-1, with 10 bases lining up with TRBD1. Trimming cost V 5 bases and J 6 bases; bases outside gene matches: 6. CDR1 is SGHTA and CDR2 is FQGTGA in the germline V gene. The CDR3 length is 14 residues. The CDR3 DNA is TGTGCCAGCAGCGCGACAGGGGGCAGCGCTGAAGCTTTCTTT. Translating gives CASSATGGSAEAFF. Full variable domain (remainder filled in from reference TRBV7-3 and TRBJ1-1): GAGVSQTPSNKVTEKGKYVELRCDPISGHTALYWYRQSLGQGPEFLIYFQGTGAADDSGLPNDRFFAVRPEGSVSTLKIQRTERGDSAVYLCASSATGGSAEAFFGQGTRLTVV.

The CDR3 reads CASIQGGEQFF. The DNA of the CDR3 is TGTGCCAGCATACAGGGGGGTGAGCAGTTCTTC. The V and J genes are TRBV19 and TRBJ2-1; 8 bases are shared with TRBD1. Germline lookup yields CDR1 LNHDA and CDR2 SQIVND (reference sequence). V lost 9 bases and J lost 9; bases outside the gene matches: 4. The CDR3 loop spans 11 amino acids.

The chain couples TRBV5-1 to TRBJ1-2, with 8 bases aligning to TRBD1. There are 13 residues in the CDR3. Germline assignment: CDR1 SGHRS and CDR2 YFSETQ. The trim removed 4 bases at V and 5 bases at J, leaving 4 bases unmatched. CDR3 bases: TGCGCCAGCAGCCCGGGACAGGAATATGGCTACACCTTC. This translates into CASSPGQEYGYTF.

The chain combines TRBV28 with TRBJ1-1; a possible D gene is TRBD1 (6 bases). The V end was cut by 7 bases, the J end by 1 base, with 16 bases between. CDR1 MDHEN and CDR2 SYDVKM come from the germline V gene. The CDR3 has 15 residues. The CDR3 coding sequence is TGTGCCAGCACCTGGGCAGGGGTCGGGAACACTGAAGCTTTCTTT. It is translated as CASTWAGVGNTEAFF.

The rearrangement joins TRBV2 to TRBJ1-6; no clear D gene. Germline V gene lookup returns CDR1 SNHLY and CDR2 FYNNEI. The CDR3 runs 15 residues. V lost 2 bases and J lost 7, with 12 bases in between. DNA of the CDR3: TGTGCCAGCAGTGAAAACCCTTTCGGGAATTCACCCCTCCACTTT. Encoded protein: CASSENPFGNSPLHF.

This chain links TRBV15 with TRBJ2-5; 11 positions match TRBD2. The length of the CDR3 is 14 residues. Germline trimming cut 3 bases from V and 6 bases from J; bases unmatched to any gene: 3. CDR1 is LNHNV, CDR2 YYDKDF, per germline (reference sequence). In DNA, the CDR3 is TGTGCCACCAGCAGGTTAGCGGGGGGGCAGACCCAGTACTTC. Amino acid sequence: CATSRLAGGQTQYF.

V usage is TRBV10-3 and J usage is TRBJ2-1; TRBD2 agrees at 10 bases. Germline V lookup: CDR1 ENHRY, CDR2 SYGVKD. The CDR3 runs 14 residues. V shed 11 bases and J 6 bases; nucleotides not matched to a gene: 10. CDR3 nucleotide sequence: TGTGCCGGCGCCGGGACTAGCGAGATCAATGAGCAGTTCTTC. It is translated as CAGAGTSEINEQFF.

The CDR3, as DNA: TGTGCCAGCACCTCCCCAGGGCGGAACACTGAAGCTTTCTTT. Translating gives CASTSPGRNTEAFF. The V gene is TRBV28, the J gene TRBJ1-1; D is possibly TRBD1 (5 bases). Trimming left V 7 bases short and J 1 base short, with 13 bases between. CDR3 length: 14 amino acids. In germline, CDR1 is MDHEN, CDR2 SYDVKM.

This clone was detected many times. This rearrangement joins TRBV2 to TRBJ2-1, with 10 bases lining up with TRBD2. Germline V gene sequence: CDR1 SNHLY, CDR2 FYNNEI. The CDR3 length is 16 residues. V lost 3 bases and J lost 2; bases outside the gene matches: 4. The CDR3 protein is CASSDPSGSPYNEQFF. The CDR3 DNA reads as TGTGCCAGCAGTGACCCTAGCGGGAGTCCCTACAATGAGCAGTTCTTC.

This rearrangement joins TRBV19 to TRBJ1-2; a weak D match, TRBD1 (5 bases). Trimming took off 7 bases at V and 0 bases at J, with 9 bases between the two ends. This CDR3 has 13 amino acids. Germline V gene data show CDR1 as LNHDA and CDR2 as SQIVND (reference sequence). The CDR3 DNA reads TGTGCCAGTAACACAGGCCCTAACTATGGCTACACCTTC. Protein sequence: CASNTGPNYGYTF.

The chain combines TRBV7-3 with TRBJ1-1; D unclear. Per the germline V gene, CDR1 is SGHTA and CDR2 is FQGTGA. V lost 1 base to trimming and J lost 5 bases, with 11 bases between them. The CDR3 contains 14 residues. In nucleotides, the CDR3 is TGTGCCAGCAGCTTAAGGGCCGACCAGACTGAAGCTTTCTTT. Translated, it gives CASSLRADQTEAFF.

The chain carries TRBV10-3 and TRBJ2-3; 10 bases agree with TRBD2. CDR3 length: 19 residues. CDR1 and CDR2 from the germline V gene are ENHRY and SYGVKD. V shed 0 bases and J 4 bases; nucleotides not matched to a gene: 13. In DNA, the CDR3 is TGTGCCATCAGTGAGTCCTTAGGACTAGCGGTTGGAGGGGCAGATACGCAGTATTTT. Translating it yields CAISESLGLAVGGADTQYF.

The chain uses TRBV7-8 and TRBJ2-1; 8 bases line up with TRBD1. Germline V gene lookup returns CDR1 SGHVS and CDR2 FQNEAQ. Unmatched junction bases numbered 10, after V lost 1 base and J lost 5 bases. The CDR3 length is 17 residues. This CDR3 reads CASSLVWWDRSNNEQFF. CDR3 sequence (DNA): TGTGCCAGCAGCTTAGTGTGGTGGGACAGGTCGAACAATGAGCAGTTCTTC.

V is TRBV6-6 and J is TRBJ1-5; tentatively, D is TRBD1 (5 bases). CDR1 and CDR2 from the germline V gene are MNHNY and SVGAGI (reference sequence). Trimming left V 0 bases short and J 1 base short, with 10 bases between. The CDR3 has 16 amino acids. The CDR3 region is CASSYSSGNSNQPQHF. The CDR3 DNA sequence: TGTGCCAGCAGTTACTCGTCAGGGAACAGCAATCAGCCCCAGCATTTT.

The chain joins TRBV27 to TRBJ2-5; a weak D match, TRBD2 (7 bases). CDR1 and CDR2 from the germline V gene are MNHEY and SMNVEV (reference sequence). The CDR3 length is 15 residues. The V gene lost 7 bases and the J gene lost 2 bases, with 17 bases spanning the gap. CDR3 region: CASMKLGRGQETQYF. The CDR3 nucleotides read TGTGCCAGCATGAAATTGGGGAGGGGGCAAGAGACCCAGTACTTC.

The chain couples TRBV5-1 to TRBJ1-2; 9 bases fit TRBD1. Trimming took 0 bases from V and 8 from J; bases not matched to a gene: 8. This CDR3 has 15 amino acids. Germline CDR1 and CDR2: SGHRS and YFSETQ. CDR3 protein: CASSLEGQGISGYTF. As DNA, the CDR3 is TGCGCCAGCAGCTTGGAGGGACAGGGCATATCCGGCTACACCTTC.